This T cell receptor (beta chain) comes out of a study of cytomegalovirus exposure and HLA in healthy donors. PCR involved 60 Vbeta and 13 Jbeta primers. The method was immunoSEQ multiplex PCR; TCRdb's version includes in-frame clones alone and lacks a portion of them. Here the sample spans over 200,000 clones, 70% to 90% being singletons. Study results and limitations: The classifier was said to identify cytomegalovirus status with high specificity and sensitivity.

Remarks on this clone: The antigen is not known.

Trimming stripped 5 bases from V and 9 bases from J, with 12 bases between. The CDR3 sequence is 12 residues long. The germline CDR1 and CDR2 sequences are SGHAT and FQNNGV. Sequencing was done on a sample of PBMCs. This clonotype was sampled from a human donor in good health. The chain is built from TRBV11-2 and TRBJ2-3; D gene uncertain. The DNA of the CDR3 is TGTGCCAGCAGCCGGCCCCCGAGGACGCAGTATTTT. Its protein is CASSRPPRTQYF.